Sequencing of this T cell receptor beta chain was carried out in a study of shared clonotypes between healthy human individuals. Notes on the study in general: Some clonotypes were shared by all four sorted-subset donors, while others were not shared. The non-shared ones had lower generation probabilities than the shared ones. Apart from blood, nothing was sampled; tissue repertoires likely differ.

The assay was run at deep level. Sequencing was performed with immunoSEQ multiplex PCR; in TCRdb, only in-frame clones are kept and a portion is missing. The profile covers some 1.5 million clones, with around 95% appearing a single time and over 1% taken by the ten largest. A single count supports this clone. Its antigen is unknown. In the CD4+ fraction, cells were divided into CD45RA+ naive and CD45RA-negative memory subsets. The J segment lost 6 bases and the V segment lost 5 bases, leaving 6 bases of the junction unmatched. Germline V gene lookup returns CDR1 SGHTA and CDR2 FQGNSA. CDR3 length: 16 residues.

The clonotype was recovered from a man aged 25-45 years in good health. The genes are TRBV7-2 and TRBJ2-1; the match to TRBD2 covers 14 bases. The sequencing sample was made of naive CD4+ T cells sorted from blood. Subset indicated: CD45RA+ positively selected. CDR3 loop: CASSQPGLAGANEQFF. The CDR3 DNA sequence: TGTGCCAGCAGCCAGCCGGGACTAGCGGGAGCCAATGAGCAGTTCTTC.